Reported below is one T cell receptor (beta chain). This record comes from a study of CD8 T cells in Susac syndrome. cDNA came from about 0.5 to 1 ug RNA primed by random hexamers. TCRdb re-derived calls from the immunoSEQ multiplex PCR reads in MiXCR, one entry per CDR3 protein. The sample lists about 100,000 distinct CDR3 sequences; 95% were seen once. Germline CDR1 and CDR2: MGHDK and SYGVNS. This CDR3 has 14 amino acids. V was trimmed by 6 bases and J by 8 bases, leaving 19 bases between them. The material sequenced was CD8+ T cells from PBMCs. This clonotype was sampled from a human donor with Susac syndrome. The chain has TRBV25-1 and TRBJ1-2, with D perhaps matching TRBD1 (5 bases). CDR3: CASRDSLSLLGYTF. In nucleotides, the CDR3 is TGTGCCAGCAGAGACAGCCTCTCGCTCTTGGGCTACACCTTC.